What follows are 5 T cell receptor beta chains derived from one specimen sequenced in a study of early T cells in non-severe SARS-CoV-2 infection. TCRdb reprocessed the 5' RACE reads via MiXCR and lists one record per CDR3 protein. The sample shows under 60,000 distinct CDR3 sequences, over 7% of them seen only once. Sequencing was performed on whole blood. These receptors were taken from an adult who was a healthcare worker with PCR-confirmed SARS-CoV-2 infection or an uninfected control (not recorded which).

There are many counts of this clonotype. The chain combines TRBV6-6 with TRBJ1-1; weak D call: TRBD1 (5 bases). This CDR3 has 14 amino acids. V was clipped by 6 bases and J by 1 base, with 12 bases between them. Per germline, CDR1 MNHNY and CDR2 SVGAGI (reference sequence). This CDR3 reads CASRSGGQNTEAFF. The CDR3 DNA reads as TGTGCCAGCAGATCAGGAGGACAGAACACTGAAGCTTTCTTT.

This clonotype was detected many times. The rearrangement links TRBV7-6 to TRBJ2-7, with D uncertain. This CDR3 contains 11 residues. The V end was cut by 4 bases, the J end by 7 bases, with 8 bases between. Germline V CDR1 and CDR2: SGHVS, FNYEAQ. The CDR3 protein is CASSSSREQYF. The CDR3 DNA reads as TGTGCCAGCAGCTCTAGTCGGGAGCAGTACTTC.

The sample holds many counts of this clonotype. V usage is TRBV7-9 and J usage is TRBJ2-7; 7 positions match TRBD2. Per the germline V gene, CDR1 is SEHNR and CDR2 is FQNEAQ (reference sequence). CDR3 length: 13 residues. Trimming removed 3 bases from V and 5 bases from J; junction bases left unmatched: 4. CDR3 sequence: CASSFGRGDEQYF. CDR3 coding DNA: TGTGCCAGCAGCTTCGGTCGGGGGGACGAGCAGTACTTC.

This clonotype was seen repeatedly, ten times or more. The CDR3 DNA reads as TGTGCCAGTAGACGACAGGGGAGGAGCACCGGGGAGCTGTTTTTT. Protein: CASRRQGRSTGELFF. V usage is TRBV19 and J usage is TRBJ2-2; 8 positions match TRBD1. Germline CDR1 is LNHDA and CDR2 is SQIVND (reference sequence). The CDR3 runs 15 residues. J gave up 4 bases and V 6 bases, and 7 bases lay outside the gene matches.

This clonotype occurred many times. CDR3 nucleotide sequence: TGTGCCAGCTCGGACGGACCGAATTATAATTCACCCCTCCACTTT. Translation: CASSDGPNYNSPLHF. The V and J genes are TRBV6-2 or TRBV6-3 and TRBJ1-6; D not certain. The CDR3 is 15 amino acids. Germline V gene lookup returns CDR1 MNHEY and CDR2 SVGEGT. V lost 8 bases and J lost 4, with 15 bases in between.